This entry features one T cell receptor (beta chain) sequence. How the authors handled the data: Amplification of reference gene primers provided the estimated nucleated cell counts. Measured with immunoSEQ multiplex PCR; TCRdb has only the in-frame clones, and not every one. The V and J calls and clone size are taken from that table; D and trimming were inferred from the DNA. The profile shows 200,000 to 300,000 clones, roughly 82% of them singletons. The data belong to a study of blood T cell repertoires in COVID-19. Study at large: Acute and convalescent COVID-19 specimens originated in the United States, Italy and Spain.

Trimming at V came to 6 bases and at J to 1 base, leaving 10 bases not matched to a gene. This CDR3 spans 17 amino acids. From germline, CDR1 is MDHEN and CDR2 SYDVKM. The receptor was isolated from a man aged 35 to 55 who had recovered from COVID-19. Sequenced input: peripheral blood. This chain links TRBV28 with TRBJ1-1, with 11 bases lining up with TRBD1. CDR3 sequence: CASRPGQGAWGNTEAFF. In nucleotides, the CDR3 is TGTGCCAGCAGACCCGGACAGGGGGCTTGGGGGAACACTGAAGCTTTCTTT. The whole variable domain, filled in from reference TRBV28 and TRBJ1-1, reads DVKVTQSSRYLVKRTGEKVFLECVQDMDHENMFWYRQDPGLGLRLIYFSYDVKMKEKGDIPEGYSVSREKKERFSLILESASTNQTSMYLCASRPGQGAWGNTEAFFGQGTRLTVV.